One sample yielded the 8 T cell receptor beta chains listed below, sequenced in a study of cytomegalovirus exposure and HLA in healthy donors. PCR involved 60 Vbeta and 13 Jbeta primers. Assay used: immunoSEQ multiplex PCR; TCRdb lists only in-frame clones, some missing. The table shows approximately 170,000 clones, with around 85% occurring only once. Sequencing input: PBMCs. The receptors come from a boy younger than 10 in good health and CMV-seronegative.

This clone came up once. V gene TRBV11-2 combines with J gene TRBJ2-7; 7 bases fit TRBD1. Germline CDR1 and CDR2: SGHAT and FQNNGV. The CDR3 is 14 amino acids. The junction had 6 bases not matched to a gene; V was cut back by 5 bases and J by 2 bases. CDR3 nucleotide sequence: TGTGCCAGCAGCATTCTAGGGGGCCCCTACGAGCAGTACTTC. This sequence encodes CASSILGGPYEQYF.

As regards this clone: The same CDR3 is also encoded by other DNA sequences in this sample. The chain combines TRBV6-1 with TRBJ1-5; 7 bases match TRBD1. Germline V CDR1 and CDR2: MNHNS, SASEGT. CDR3 length: 15 residues. The V gene end was trimmed by 6 bases and the J gene end by 10 bases; junction bases not matched to a gene: 15. The CDR3 DNA follows: TGTGCCAGCAGGAGCGGGCGACAGGGAAGCGGACCCCAGCATTTT. This gives the protein CASRSGRQGSGPQHF.

This chain links TRBV7-9 with TRBJ2-1; TRBD2 might be the D (6 bases). The CDR3 contains 15 residues. The germline V gene encodes CDR1 SEHNR and CDR2 FQNEAQ (reference sequence). Trimming took 2 bases from V and 5 from J, leaving 13 bases between them. The CDR3 DNA sequence: TGTGCCAGCAGCTTACGACTAGGCGATAACAATGAGCAGTTCTTC. It encodes CASSLRLGDNNEQFF. Full variable domain (rest looked up from reference TRBV7-9 and TRBJ2-1): DTGVSQNPRHKITKRGQNVTFRCDPISEHNRLYWYRQTLGQGPEFLTYFQNEAQLEKSRLLSDRFSAERPKGSFSTLEIQRTEQGDSAMYLCASSLRLGDNNEQFFGPGTRLTVL.

The chain couples TRBV11-2 to TRBJ1-2, with unresolved D. Germline-derived CDR1 and CDR2 are SGHAT and FQNNGV. Deletions cut 1 base from V and 5 bases from J, with 8 bases between. There are 13 residues in the CDR3. DNA for the CDR3: TGTGCCAGCAGCTTAGTACGCGGATATGGCTACACCTTC. It codes for CASSLVRGYGYTF.

This clone was detected only a few times. The chain recombines TRBV6-5 with TRBJ1-5; 8 nucleotides match TRBD1. There are 14 residues in the CDR3. The trim removed 0 bases at V and 7 bases at J, leaving 2 bases unmatched. Germline V gene sequence: CDR1 MNHEY, CDR2 SVGAGI. CDR3 coding DNA: TGTGCCAGCAGTTACTCGGGACAGGCCCAGCCCCAGCATTTT. Residues: CASSYSGQAQPQHF.

The chain is built from TRBV6-5 and TRBJ2-2, with 8 bases lining up with TRBD1. This CDR3 spans 15 amino acids. Per the germline V gene, CDR1 is MNHEY and CDR2 is SVGAGI. Trimming at V came to 2 bases and at J to 7 bases, leaving 6 bases not matched to a gene. The CDR3 protein is CASSYGDRMSGELFF. In nucleotides, the CDR3 is TGTGCCAGCAGTTACGGGGACAGGATGAGCGGGGAGCTGTTTTTT.

The chain links TRBV11-2 to TRBJ2-7, with a weak D call TRBD1 (6 bases). The ends were cut back, 4 bases at V and 4 bases at J, with 11 bases in the middle. The CDR3 is made up of 13 amino acids. Germline V lookup: CDR1 SGHAT, CDR2 FQNNGV. The CDR3 is CASSSNRVYEQYF. As DNA, the CDR3 is TGTGCCAGCAGCTCCAACAGGGTATACGAGCAGTACTTC.

This chain uses TRBV6-1 with TRBJ2-7; 10 nucleotides align to TRBD1. The CDR3 covers 15 residues. CDR1 and CDR2 (germline): MNHNS, SASEGT. The trim removed 5 bases at V and 3 bases at J, leaving 7 bases unmatched. CDR3 region: CASSPPDRGSYEQYV. The CDR3 DNA follows: TGTGCCAGCAGTCCACCGGACAGGGGGAGCTACGAGCAGTACGTC.